The clone carrying this T cell receptor beta chain showed up many times. The antigen is unknown. The sample comes from a study of CD8 T cells in ankylosing spondylitis. Findings and caveats of the study: Characteristic, it appeared, of ankylosing spondylitis blood was a TCR beta motif of roughly eight highly homologous variants.

TCRdb reanalysed the 5' RACE reads using MiXCR and keeps one entry per CDR3 protein. In the table there are around 230,000 distinct CDR3 sequences, roughly 8.6% of which are singletons. This CDR3 comprises 14 residues. J gave up 0 bases and V 4 bases, and 2 bases lay outside the gene matches. Germline CDR1 SGHAT, CDR2 FQNNGV. The V call is TRBV11-2, the J call TRBJ2-7, with TRBD2 matching 8 bases. Sequenced input: blood, either unsorted or a sorted T cell fraction (not recorded which). The sequence came from a male donor with ankylosing spondylitis or in good health (not recorded which). CDR3 nucleotides: TGTGCCAGCAGCTCGAGCGGGGGCTCCTACGAGCAGTACTTC. Translated: CASSSSGGSYEQYF.